The clone carrying this T cell receptor beta chain was detected many times. Its antigen is unidentified. The record originates from a study of T cells in Graves' hyperthyroidism and ophthalmopathy. V shed 6 bases, J shed 8 bases, and the junction held 16 bases outside the gene matches. The CDR3 extends over 16 amino acids. RNA transcripts provided the source from which TCR beta CDR3 regions were amplified. Primed by the HTBI set, a first-round RT-PCR was run on the TCR CDR3. A single record per CDR3 protein comes from TCRdb applying MiXCR to the multiplex PCR reads. This sample carries hundreds of thousands of distinct CDR3 sequences, about 16% of them seen once, and the ten largest clones take around 3.9%. Notes on the study in general: In validation, the model predicted ophthalmopathy. These predictions came a median about 6.5 months before onset. Separating ophthalmopathy from stable hyperthyroidism was achieved by a 13 V-J model.

Sequences were obtained from blood. The chain is built from TRBV12-3 or TRBV12-4 and TRBJ2-1, with 7 bases matching TRBD2. This receptor was obtained from a woman aged 30 to 39 with Graves' hyperthyroidism. CDR3 in amino acids: CASSPGVWRERDEQFF. CDR3 DNA sequence: TGTGCCAGCAGCCCGGGTGTGTGGCGGGAGAGAGATGAGCAGTTCTTC.